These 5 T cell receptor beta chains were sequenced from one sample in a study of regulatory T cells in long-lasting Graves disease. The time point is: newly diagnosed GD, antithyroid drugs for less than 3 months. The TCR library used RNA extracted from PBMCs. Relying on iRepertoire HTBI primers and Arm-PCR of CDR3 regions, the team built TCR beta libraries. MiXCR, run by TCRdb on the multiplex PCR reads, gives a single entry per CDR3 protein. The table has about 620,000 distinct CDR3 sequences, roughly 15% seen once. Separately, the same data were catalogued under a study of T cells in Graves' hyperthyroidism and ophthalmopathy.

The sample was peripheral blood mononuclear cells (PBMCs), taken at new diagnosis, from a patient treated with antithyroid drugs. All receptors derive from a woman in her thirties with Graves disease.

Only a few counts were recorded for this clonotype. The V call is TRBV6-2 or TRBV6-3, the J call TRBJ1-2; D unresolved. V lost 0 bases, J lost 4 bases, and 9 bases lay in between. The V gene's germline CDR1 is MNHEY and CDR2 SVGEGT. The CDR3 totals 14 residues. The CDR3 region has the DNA TGTGCCAGCAGTTACTCGGGCAGCGTCTATGGCTACACCTTC. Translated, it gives CASSYSGSVYGYTF.

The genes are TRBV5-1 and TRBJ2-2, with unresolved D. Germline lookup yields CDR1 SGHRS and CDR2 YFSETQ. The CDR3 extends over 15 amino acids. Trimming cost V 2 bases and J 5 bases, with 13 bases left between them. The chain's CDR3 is CASSLRLPGTGELFF. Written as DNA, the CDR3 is TGCGCCAGCAGCTTAAGGCTTCCTGGGACCGGGGAGCTGTTTTTT.

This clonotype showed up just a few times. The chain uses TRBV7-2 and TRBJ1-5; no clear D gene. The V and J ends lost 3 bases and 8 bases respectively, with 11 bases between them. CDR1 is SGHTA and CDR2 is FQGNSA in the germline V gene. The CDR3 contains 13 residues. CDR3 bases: TGTGCCAGCAGCTTCCAGCTGAGAGAGCCCCAGCATTTT. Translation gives CASSFQLREPQHF. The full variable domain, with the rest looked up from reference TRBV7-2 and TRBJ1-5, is GAGVSQSPSNKVTEKGKDVELRCDPISGHTALYWYRQSLGQGLEFLIYFQGNSAPDKSGLPSDRFSAERTGGSVSTLTIQRTQQEDSAVYLCASSFQLREPQHFGDGTRLSIL.

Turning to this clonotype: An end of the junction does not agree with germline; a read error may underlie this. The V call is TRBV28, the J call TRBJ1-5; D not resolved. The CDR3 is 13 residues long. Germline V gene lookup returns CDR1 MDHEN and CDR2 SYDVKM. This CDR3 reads CASRSQDNQPQHF. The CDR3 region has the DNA TGTGCTAGCAGGAGTCAGGACAATCAGCCCCAGCATTTT. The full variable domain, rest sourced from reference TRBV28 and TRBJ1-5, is DVKVTQSSRYLVKRTGEKVFLECVQDMDHENMFWYRQDPGLGLRLIYFSYDVKMKEKGDIPEGYSVSREKKERFSLILESASTNQTSMYLCASRSQDNQPQHFGDGTRLSIL.

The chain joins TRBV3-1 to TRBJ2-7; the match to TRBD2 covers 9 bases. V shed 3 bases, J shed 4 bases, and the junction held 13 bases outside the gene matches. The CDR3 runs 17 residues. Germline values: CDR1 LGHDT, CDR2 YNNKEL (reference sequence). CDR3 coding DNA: TGTGCCAGCAGCCAGTTTCGGCTAGCGGGATCCCGATACGAGCAGTACTTC. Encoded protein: CASSQFRLAGSRYEQYF.